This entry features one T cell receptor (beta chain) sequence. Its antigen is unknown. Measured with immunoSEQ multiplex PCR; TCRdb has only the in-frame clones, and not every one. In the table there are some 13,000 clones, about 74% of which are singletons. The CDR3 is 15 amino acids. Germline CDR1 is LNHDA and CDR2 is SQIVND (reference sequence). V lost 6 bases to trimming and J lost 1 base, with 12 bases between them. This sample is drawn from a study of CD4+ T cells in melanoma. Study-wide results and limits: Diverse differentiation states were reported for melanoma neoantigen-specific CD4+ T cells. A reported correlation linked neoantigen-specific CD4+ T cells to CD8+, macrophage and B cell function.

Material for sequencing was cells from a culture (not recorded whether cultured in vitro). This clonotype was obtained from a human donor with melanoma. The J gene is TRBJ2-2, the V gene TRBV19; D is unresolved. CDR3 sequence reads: CASRDLGKNTGELFF. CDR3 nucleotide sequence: TGTGCCAGTAGGGATCTGGGGAAGAACACCGGGGAGCTGTTTTTT.